This TCR beta chain was found in a study of blood T cells in healthy people across ages. The authors ran a second PCR of about 6 to 11 cycles using a sample-barcoded 5' primer and a J-beta primer mix. Every cDNA molecule carried a tag from a template-switch adaptor bearing 12 random nucleotides. TCRdb used MiXCR to reprocess the 5' RACE reads, holding one entry per CDR3 protein. The sample has 1.5 million to 2 million distinct CDR3 sequences, around half seen once. CDR3 length equals 12 residues. Germline lookup yields CDR1 DFQATT and CDR2 SNEGSKA (reference sequence). Trimming took off 5 bases at V and 6 bases at J, with 13 bases between the two ends.

Sequenced input: blood. The chain is built from TRBV20-1 and TRBJ1-1; D is perhaps TRBD1 (6 bases). The receptor was isolated from a woman aged 40 to 50 in good health. The DNA for the CDR3 is TGCAGTGCTGACAGGTCAGGCGCTGAAGCTTTCTTT. Its translation is CSADRSGAEAFF.